The source of this T cell receptor (beta chain) is a study of blood T cell repertoires in COVID-19 (dated by TCRdb to the early 2020s). With respect to the entire study: Samples from collaborators originated in the United States, Italy and Spain and spanned both the acute and convalescent phases of COVID-19. The prospective study material was composed of cDNA or gDNA derived from T cells, B-cell-depleted T cells, or PBMCs. The repertoires were made available in a free public database intended to serve as a resource for research on the immune response to SARS-CoV-2. Where HLA class I and class II types were available, the types were taken from metadata supplied by the sample provider, not from assay-based typing. Sample metadata almost always included a de-identified subject ID, COVID-19 status, age in years and sex. Subjects who had been exposed to COVID-19, were actively infected with it, or had recovered from it provided the deeply sampled blood TCRbeta repertoires that made up the dataset. Samples came from the ongoing ImmuneRACE study (first 160 participants) plus 1,254 subjects from 6 global collaborators. General conclusions and limits of the study: The amount of clinical and demographic metadata varied by source and participant and was provided uncurated.

TCRbeta CDR3 regions were amplified from genomic DNA by means of the immunoSEQ Assay, a bias-controlled multiplex PCR. From the authors' description of their analysis: The number of nucleated cells in each sample was estimated from the amplification of reference gene primers within the assay. To quantify the absolute abundance of each unique TCRbeta CDR3 rearrangement, sequence reads were collapsed and filtered. For each sample, productive Simpson clonality was calculated by taking the square root of Simpson's diversity index across productive rearrangements. The source is immuneACCESS, and TCRdb retained only in-frame sequences with V and J called. Part of the clones is not carried over; for the studies checked, unresolved V genes explain less than half of this, and the remainder is unexplained. V, J and clone size derive from that table, while D and trimming were established from the DNA sequence. A total of hundreds of thousands of clones appear in this sample, 75% to 90% of them only once. The leading ten clones occupy under 1.5% of the sample.

The collaborating institutions used their own protocols to collect whole blood in K2EDTA tubes. For TCRbeta analysis, collaborators shipped samples as frozen whole blood, isolated PBMCs, or DNA extracted from either of those sample types. Counted from cysteine to phenylalanine, this CDR3 has 16 amino acids. Only CDR3 DNA is held: 48 bases, read in frame from base 1. CDR1 and CDR2, looked up from the germline V gene (reference sequence), are LNHDA and SQIVND. V was cut back by 5 bases and J by 2 bases, leaving a gap of 16 bases between them. As for this clone: Its recognized antigen is unknown. Per-nucleotide qualities are absent, and no much larger clonotype sits a single base away.

The receptor's source is a woman aged 30 to 39 with active or convalescent COVID-19. Sequencing used peripheral blood. In this chain, TRBV19 is recombined with TRBJ2-1; the D gene is perhaps TRBD2, on 6 matching bases. The DNA reads as follows: TGTGCCAGTAGTTCCCCCAGCGGGTTGACCTACAATGAGCAGTTCTTC. It is translated as CASSSPSGLTYNEQFF.